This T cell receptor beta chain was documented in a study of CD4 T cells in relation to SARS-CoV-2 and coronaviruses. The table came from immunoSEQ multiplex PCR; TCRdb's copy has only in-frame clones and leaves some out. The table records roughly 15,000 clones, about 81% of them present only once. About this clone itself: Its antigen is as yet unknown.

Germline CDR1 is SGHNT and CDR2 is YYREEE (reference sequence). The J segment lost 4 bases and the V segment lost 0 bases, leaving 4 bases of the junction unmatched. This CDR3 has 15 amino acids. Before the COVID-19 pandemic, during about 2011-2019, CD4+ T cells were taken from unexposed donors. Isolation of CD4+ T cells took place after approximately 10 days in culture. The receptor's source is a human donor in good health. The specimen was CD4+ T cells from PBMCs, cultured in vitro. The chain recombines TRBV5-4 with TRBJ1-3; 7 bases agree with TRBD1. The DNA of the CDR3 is TGTGCCAGCAGCTTGGAGAGGGGGCCGGGAAACACCATATATTTT. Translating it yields CASSLERGPGNTIYF.